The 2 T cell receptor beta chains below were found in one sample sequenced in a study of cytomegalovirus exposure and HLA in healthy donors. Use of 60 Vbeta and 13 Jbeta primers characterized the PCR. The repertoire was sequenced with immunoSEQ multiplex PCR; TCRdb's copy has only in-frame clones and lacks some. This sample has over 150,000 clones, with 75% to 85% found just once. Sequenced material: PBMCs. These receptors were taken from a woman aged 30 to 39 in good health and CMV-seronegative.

The CDR3 loop reads CASSYAGTVYEQYF. CDR3 coding DNA: TGTGCCAGCAGTTACGCCGGGACAGTCTACGAGCAGTACTTC. The genes are TRBV6-5 and TRBJ2-7, with 7 positions matching TRBD1. CDR1 is MNHEY and CDR2 is SVGAGI in the germline V gene. The CDR3 has 14 residues. The V and J ends lost 2 bases and 3 bases, in that order; junction bases with no gene match: 4.

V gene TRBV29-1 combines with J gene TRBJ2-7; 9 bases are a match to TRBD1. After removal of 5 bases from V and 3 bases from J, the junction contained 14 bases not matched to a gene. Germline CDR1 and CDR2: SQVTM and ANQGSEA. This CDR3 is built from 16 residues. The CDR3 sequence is CSVYAMTGTGIYEQYF. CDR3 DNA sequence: TGCAGCGTTTACGCGATGACCGGGACAGGGATCTACGAGCAGTACTTC.